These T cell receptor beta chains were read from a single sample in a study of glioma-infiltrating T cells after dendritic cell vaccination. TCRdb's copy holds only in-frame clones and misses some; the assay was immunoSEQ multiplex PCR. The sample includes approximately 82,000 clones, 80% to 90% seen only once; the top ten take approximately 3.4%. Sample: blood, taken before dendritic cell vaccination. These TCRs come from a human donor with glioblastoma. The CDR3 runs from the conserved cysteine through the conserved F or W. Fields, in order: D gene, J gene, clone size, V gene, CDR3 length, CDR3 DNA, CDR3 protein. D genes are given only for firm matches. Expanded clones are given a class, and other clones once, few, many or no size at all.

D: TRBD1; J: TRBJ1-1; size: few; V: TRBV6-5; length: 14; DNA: TGTGCCAGCAGTAAGGACAGGGAGATCACTGAAGCTTTCTTT; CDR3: CASSKDREITEAFF
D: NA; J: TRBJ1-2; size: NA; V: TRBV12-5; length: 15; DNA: TGTGCTAGTGGTTTGGCGACTCAGGGGTTTGGAGGCTACACCTTC; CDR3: CASGLATQGFGGYTF
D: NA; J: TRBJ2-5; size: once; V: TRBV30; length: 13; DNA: TGTGCCTGGACCAAGGGCCTAGCTGAGACCCAGTACTTC; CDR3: CAWTKGLAETQYF
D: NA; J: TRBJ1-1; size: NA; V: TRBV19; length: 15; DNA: TGTGCCAGTAGCCCGGGGGTTTCAATGAACACTGAAGCTTTCTTT; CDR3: CASSPGVSMNTEAFF
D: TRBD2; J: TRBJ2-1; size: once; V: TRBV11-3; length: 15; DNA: TGTGCCAGCAGCGGCGGGAGCGGGAGAGGCGATGAGCAGTTCTTC; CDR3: CASSGGSGRGDEQFF
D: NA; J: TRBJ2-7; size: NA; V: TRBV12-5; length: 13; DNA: TGTGCTAGTGGTTTGGTACAGGCGACCGAGCAGTACTTC; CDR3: CASGLVQATEQYF
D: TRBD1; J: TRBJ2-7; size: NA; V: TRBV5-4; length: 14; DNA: TGTGCCAGCAGCTTACGGACAGGGGTCGACGAGCAGTACTTC; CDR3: CASSLRTGVDEQYF
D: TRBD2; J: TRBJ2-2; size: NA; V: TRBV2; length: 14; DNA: TGTGCCAGCAGTAGACTAGCTAACACCGGGGAGCTGTTTTTT; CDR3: CASSRLANTGELFF
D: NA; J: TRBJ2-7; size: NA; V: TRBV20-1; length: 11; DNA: TGCAGTGCAAACTCTCGCTACGAGCAGTACTTC; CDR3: CSANSRYEQYF
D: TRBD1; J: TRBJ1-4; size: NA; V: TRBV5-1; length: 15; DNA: TGCGCCAGCAGCCTGCAGGGGGCGAGGGGTGAAAAACTGTTTTTT; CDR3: CASSLQGARGEKLFF
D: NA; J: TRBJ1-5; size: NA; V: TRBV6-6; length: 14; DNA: TGTGCCAGCAGTCTACAGGGAATAACTCAGCCCCAGCATTTT; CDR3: CASSLQGITQPQHF
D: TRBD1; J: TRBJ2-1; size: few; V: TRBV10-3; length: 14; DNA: TGTGCCTCAGAGGGGCAGGGGGCGGACAATGAGCAGTTCTTC; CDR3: CASEGQGADNEQFF
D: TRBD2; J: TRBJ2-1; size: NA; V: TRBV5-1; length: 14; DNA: TGCGCCAGCAGCCCCCGGACTAGCGGCAATGAGCAGTTCTTC; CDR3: CASSPRTSGNEQFF
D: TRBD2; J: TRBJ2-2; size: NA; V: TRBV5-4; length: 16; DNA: TGTGCCAGCAGTCCGACTAGCGGGAGAACGATCGGGGAGCTGTTTTTT; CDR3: CASSPTSGRTIGELFF
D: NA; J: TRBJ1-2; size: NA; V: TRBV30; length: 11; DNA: TGTGCCGGACAGTGGGGGAGCGGCTACACCTTC; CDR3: CAGQWGSGYTF
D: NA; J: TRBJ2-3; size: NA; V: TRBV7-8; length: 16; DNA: TGTGCCAGCAGCCTCTCCATAGCGGCCCTCCCAGATACGCAGTATTTT; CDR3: CASSLSIAALPDTQYF
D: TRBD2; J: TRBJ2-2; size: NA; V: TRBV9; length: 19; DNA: TGTGCCAGCAGCGTAGTCCCCGGGACTAGCGGGGGGAACACCGGGGAGCTGTTTTTT; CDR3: CASSVVPGTSGGNTGELFF
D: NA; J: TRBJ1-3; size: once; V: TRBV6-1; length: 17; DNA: TGTGCCAGCAGTGAAGATGTGCCGGGTTACTCTGGAAACACCATATATTTT; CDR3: CASSEDVPGYSGNTIYF
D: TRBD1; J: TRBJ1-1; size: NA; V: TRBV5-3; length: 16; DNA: TGTGCCAGAAGCCGCCCCCCCCACAGGGGAAACACTGAAGCTTTCTTT; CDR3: CARSRPPHRGNTEAFF
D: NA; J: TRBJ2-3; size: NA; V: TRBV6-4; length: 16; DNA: TGTGCCAGCAGTGAACGAACCGGGACTAGCACAGATACGCAGTATTTT; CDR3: CASSERTGTSTDTQYF
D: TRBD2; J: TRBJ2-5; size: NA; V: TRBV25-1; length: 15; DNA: TGTGCCAGCAGTTCTCTAGCGGGGGGGCCGGAGACCCAGTACTTC; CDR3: CASSSLAGGPETQYF
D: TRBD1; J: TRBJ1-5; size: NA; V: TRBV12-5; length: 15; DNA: TGTGCTAGTGGTTCGACAGGGGGCGGCAATCAGCCCCAGCATTTT; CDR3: CASGSTGGGNQPQHF
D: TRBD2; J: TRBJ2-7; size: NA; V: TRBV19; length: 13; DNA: TGTGCCAGTAGTTATAATCCGGGGGGGGAGCAGTACTTC; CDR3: CASSYNPGGEQYF
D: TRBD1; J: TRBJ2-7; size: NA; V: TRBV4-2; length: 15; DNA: TGTGCCAGCAGCCAAGGGACAGGAGCCCCGAGCGAGCAGTACTTC; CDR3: CASSQGTGAPSEQYF
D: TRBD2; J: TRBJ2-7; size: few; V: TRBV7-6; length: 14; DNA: TGTGCCAGCAGTGACGGGAGGGCCTCCTACGAGCAGTACTTC; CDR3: CASSDGRASYEQYF
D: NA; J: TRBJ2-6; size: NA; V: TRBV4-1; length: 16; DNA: TGCGCCAGCAGGTCTCAGGGGAGAACGGGGGCCAACGTCCTGACTTTC; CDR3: CASRSQGRTGANVLTF
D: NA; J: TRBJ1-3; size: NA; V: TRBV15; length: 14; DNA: TGTGCCACAGCGAGAGCCCTCTCTGGAAACACCATATATTTT; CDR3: CATARALSGNTIYF
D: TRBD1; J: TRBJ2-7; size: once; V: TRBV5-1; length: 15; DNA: TGCGCCAGCAGCTTGGCCCCGGACAGGGCTTACGAGCAGTACTTC; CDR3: CASSLAPDRAYEQYF
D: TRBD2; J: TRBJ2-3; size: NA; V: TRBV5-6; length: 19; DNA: TGTGCCAGCAGCTTTTATGAGCGGGGGTCCCTCTCGGTCACAGATACGCAGTATTTT; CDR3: CASSFYERGSLSVTDTQYF
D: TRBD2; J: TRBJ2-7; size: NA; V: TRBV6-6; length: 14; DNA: TGTGCCAGCAGACGGACTAGCGGGGGCTACGAGCAGTACTTC; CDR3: CASRRTSGGYEQYF
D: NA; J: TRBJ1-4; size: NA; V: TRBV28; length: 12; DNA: TGTGCCAGCAACAGGAAGAATGAAAAACTGTTTTTT; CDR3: CASNRKNEKLFF
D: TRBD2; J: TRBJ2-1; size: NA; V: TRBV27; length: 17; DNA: TGTGCCAGCAGTTTCTATCGGACTAGCGGGAACTACAATGAGCAGTTCTTC; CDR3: CASSFYRTSGNYNEQFF
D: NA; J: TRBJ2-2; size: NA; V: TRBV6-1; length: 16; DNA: TGTGCCAGCAGTGAAAGGACAGTGAGGAGCACCGGGGAGCTGTTTTTT; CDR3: CASSERTVRSTGELFF
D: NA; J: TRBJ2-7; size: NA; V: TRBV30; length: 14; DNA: TGTGCCAGGGGGAGCGCCGGTTTATGGGGCGAGCAGTACTTC; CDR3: CARGSAGLWGEQYF
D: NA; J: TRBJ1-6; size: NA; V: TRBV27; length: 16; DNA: TGTGCCAGCAGACCTAGGGGGGGCTCCTATAATTCACCCCTCCACTTT; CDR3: CASRPRGGSYNSPLHF
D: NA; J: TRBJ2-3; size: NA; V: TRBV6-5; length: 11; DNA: TGTGCCAGCAACTCCGCGGATACGCAGTATTTT; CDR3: CASNSADTQYF
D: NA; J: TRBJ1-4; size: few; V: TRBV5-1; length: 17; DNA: TGCGCCAGCAGCTTGGGGCAGCCTGGGAGTAATAATGAAAAACTGTTTTTT; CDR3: CASSLGQPGSNNEKLFF
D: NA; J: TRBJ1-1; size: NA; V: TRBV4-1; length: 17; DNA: TGCGCCAGCAGCCAAGATCGATGGGAGGGCGTGAACACTGAAGCTTTCTTT; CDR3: CASSQDRWEGVNTEAFF
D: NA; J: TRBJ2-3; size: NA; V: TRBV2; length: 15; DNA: TGTGCCAGCAGTGTTGGGGGGGGCCGTGGGTATACGCAGTATTTT; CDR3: CASSVGGGRGYTQYF
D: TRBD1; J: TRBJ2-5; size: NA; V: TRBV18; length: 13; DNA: TGTGCCAGCTCGGATGTACAGGGGGATACCCAGTACTTC; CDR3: CASSDVQGDTQYF
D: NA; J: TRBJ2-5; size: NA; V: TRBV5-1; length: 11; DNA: TGCGCCAGCAGTGAGCGAGAGACCCAGTACTTC; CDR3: CASSERETQYF
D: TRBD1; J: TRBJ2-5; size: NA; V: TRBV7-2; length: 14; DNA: TGTGCCAGCAGCTTAATCGACAGGGAAAAGACCCAGTACTTC; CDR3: CASSLIDREKTQYF
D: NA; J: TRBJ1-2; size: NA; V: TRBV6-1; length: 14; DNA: TGTGCCAGCAGTCCGGCGGGGGGGGGACATGGCTACACCTTC; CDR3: CASSPAGGGHGYTF
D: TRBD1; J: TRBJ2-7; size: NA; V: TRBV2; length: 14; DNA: TGTGCCAGCAGTGAAAGACAGGGTACCTACGAGCAGTACTTC; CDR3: CASSERQGTYEQYF
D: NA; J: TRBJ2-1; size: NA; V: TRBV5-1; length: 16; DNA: TGCGCCAGCAGCTCGGAGGGACAGAGCTCCTACAATGAGCAGTTCTTC; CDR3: CASSSEGQSSYNEQFF
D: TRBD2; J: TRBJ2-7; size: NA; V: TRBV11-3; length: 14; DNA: TGTGCCAGCAGCTTACGACTAGCTGGCTACGAGCAGTACTTC; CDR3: CASSLRLAGYEQYF
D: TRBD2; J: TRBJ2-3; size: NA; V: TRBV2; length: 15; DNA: TGTGCCAGCAGTCTTACAGCGGGGTACACAGATACGCAGTATTTT; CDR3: CASSLTAGYTDTQYF